This T cell receptor beta chain was captured by sequencing in a study of blood T cell repertoires in COVID-19. Background on the study: Sources were T cells, B-cell-depleted T cells, or PBMCs; the material itself was cDNA or gDNA.

Original data processing: Nucleated cell counts were estimated from reference gene primer amplification. Assay used: immunoSEQ multiplex PCR; TCRdb lists only in-frame clones, some missing. The DNA gave D and trimming, while V, J and clone size come from that table. The sample lists tens of thousands of clones, around 86% seen once, with 4.5% to 5.5% in the top ten. The germline V gene encodes CDR1 SGHRS and CDR2 YFSETQ. The CDR3 extends over 15 amino acids. Unmatched junction bases numbered 8, after V lost 4 bases and J lost 3 bases. A Seattle source enrolled patients during active infection and followed them longitudinally.

The sequence came from a man in his 60s with COVID-19, enrolled during active disease. The sample taken for sequencing was peripheral blood. The rearrangement joins TRBV5-1 to TRBJ2-7, with TRBD2 matching over 9 bases. The CDR3 region is CASSESSGRGYEQYF. For the CDR3, the DNA is TGCGCCAGCAGCGAAAGTAGCGGGAGAGGCTACGAGCAGTACTTC.